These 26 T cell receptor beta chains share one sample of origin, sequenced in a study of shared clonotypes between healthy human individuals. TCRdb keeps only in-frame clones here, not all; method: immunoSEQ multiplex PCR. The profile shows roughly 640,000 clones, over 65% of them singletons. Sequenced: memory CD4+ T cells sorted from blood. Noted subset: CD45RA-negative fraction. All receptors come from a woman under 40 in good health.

The CDR3 DNA sequence: TGTGCCAGCAGTCTGAGACGGACCGCTGAAGCTTTCTTT. Translated: CASSLRRTAEAFF. The genes are TRBV28 and TRBJ1-1, with D uncertain. Trimming cost V 5 bases and J 6 bases, with 13 bases left between them. Germline V gene lookup returns CDR1 MDHEN and CDR2 SYDVKM. The CDR3 totals 13 residues.

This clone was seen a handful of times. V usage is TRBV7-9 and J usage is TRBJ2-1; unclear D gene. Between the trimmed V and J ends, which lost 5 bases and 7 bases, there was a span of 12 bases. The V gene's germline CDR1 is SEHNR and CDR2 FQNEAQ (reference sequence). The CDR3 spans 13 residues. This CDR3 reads CASSRSFENEQFF. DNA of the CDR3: TGTGCCAGCAGCAGGAGTTTCGAGAATGAGCAGTTCTTC. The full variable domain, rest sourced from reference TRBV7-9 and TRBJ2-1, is DTGVSQNPRHKITKRGQNVTFRCDPISEHNRLYWYRQTLGQGPEFLTYFQNEAQLEKSRLLSDRFSAERPKGSFSTLEIQRTEQGDSAMYLCASSRSFENEQFFGPGTRLTVL.

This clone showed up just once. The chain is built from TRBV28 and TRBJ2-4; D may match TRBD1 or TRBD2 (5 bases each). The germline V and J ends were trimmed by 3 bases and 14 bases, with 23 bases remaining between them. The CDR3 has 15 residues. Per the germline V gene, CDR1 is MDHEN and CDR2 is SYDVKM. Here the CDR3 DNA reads TGTGCCAGCAGTTTTGAACAGAGGGGACCAAAATCGGAGTACTTC. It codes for CASSFEQRGPKSEYF.

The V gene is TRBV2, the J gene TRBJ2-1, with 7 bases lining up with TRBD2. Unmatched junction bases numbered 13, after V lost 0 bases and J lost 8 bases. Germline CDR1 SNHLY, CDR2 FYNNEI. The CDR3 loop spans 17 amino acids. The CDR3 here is CASSEARSAGGSYEQFF. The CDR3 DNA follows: TGTGCCAGCAGTGAAGCGAGGTCCGCTGGCGGGAGTTATGAGCAGTTCTTC.

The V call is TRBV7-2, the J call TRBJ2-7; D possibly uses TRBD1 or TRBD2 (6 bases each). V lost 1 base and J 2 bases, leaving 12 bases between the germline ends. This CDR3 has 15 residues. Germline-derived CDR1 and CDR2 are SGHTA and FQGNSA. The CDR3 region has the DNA TGTGCCAGCAGCTTAGGAGTGGGGGGCCCCTACGAGCAGTACTTC. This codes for CASSLGVGGPYEQYF.

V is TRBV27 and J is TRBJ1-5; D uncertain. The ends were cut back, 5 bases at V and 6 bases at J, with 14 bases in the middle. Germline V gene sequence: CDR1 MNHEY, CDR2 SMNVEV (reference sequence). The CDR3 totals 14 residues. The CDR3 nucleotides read TGTGCCAGCAGTCCCCGGGGTCCAATTCAGCCCCAGCATTTT. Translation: CASSPRGPIQPQHF.

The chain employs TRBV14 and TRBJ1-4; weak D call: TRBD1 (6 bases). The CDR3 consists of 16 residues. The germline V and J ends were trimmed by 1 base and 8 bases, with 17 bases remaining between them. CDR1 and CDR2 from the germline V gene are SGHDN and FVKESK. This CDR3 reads CASSQGQTGSGEKLFF. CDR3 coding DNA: TGTGCCAGCAGCCAAGGACAAACAGGGTCAGGCGAAAAACTGTTTTTT.

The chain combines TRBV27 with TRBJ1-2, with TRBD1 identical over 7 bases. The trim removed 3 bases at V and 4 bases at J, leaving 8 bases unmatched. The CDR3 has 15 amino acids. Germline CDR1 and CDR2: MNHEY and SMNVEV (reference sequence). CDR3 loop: CASSFGTGQSYGYTF. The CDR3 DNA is TGTGCCAGCAGTTTCGGCACGGGACAGTCCTATGGCTACACCTTC.

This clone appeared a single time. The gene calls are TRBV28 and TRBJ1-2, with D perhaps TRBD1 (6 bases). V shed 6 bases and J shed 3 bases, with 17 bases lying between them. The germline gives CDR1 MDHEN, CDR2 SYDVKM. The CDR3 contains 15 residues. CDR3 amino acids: CASSSSGAPDYGYTF. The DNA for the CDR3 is TGTGCCAGCAGCTCCTCAGGGGCCCCGGACTATGGCTACACCTTC.

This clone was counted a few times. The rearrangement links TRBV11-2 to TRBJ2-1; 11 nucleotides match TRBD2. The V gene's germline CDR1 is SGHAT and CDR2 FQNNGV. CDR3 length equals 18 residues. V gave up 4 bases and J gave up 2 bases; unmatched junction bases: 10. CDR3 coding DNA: TGTGCCAGCAGCTCGCGCCTAGCGGGAGGAGGGGCCTACAATGAGCAGTTCTTC. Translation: CASSSRLAGGGAYNEQFF.

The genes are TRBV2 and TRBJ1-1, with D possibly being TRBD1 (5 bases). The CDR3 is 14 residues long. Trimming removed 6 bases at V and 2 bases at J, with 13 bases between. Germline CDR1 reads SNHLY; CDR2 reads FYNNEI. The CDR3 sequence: CASRSVGQNTEAFF. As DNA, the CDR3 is TGTGCCAGCAGGAGCGTTGGACAAAACACTGAAGCTTTCTTT.

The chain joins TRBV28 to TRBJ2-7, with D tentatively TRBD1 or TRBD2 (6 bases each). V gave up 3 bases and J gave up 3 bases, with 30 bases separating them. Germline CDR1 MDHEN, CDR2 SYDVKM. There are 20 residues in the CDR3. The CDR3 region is CASSLSWYFSGNKGGYEQYF. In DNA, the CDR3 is TGTGCCAGCAGTTTGAGTTGGTATTTTAGCGGAAACAAAGGGGGCTACGAGCAGTACTTC.

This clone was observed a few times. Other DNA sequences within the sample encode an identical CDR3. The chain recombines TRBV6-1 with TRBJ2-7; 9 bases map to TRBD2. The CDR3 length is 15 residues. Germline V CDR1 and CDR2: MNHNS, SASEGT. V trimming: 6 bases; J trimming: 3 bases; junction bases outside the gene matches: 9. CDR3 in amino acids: CASRGAGGGHYEQYF. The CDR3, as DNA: TGTGCCAGCAGGGGGGCGGGAGGGGGCCACTACGAGCAGTACTTC.

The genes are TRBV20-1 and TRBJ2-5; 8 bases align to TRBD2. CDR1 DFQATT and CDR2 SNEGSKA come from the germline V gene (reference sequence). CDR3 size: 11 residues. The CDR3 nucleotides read TGCAGCAGCGGGAGAAGGGAGACCCAGTACTTC. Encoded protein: CSSGRRETQYF.

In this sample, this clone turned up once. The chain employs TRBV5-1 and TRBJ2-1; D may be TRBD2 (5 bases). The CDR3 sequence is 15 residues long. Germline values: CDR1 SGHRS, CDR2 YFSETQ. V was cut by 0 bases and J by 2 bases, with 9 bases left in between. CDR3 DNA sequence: TGCGCCAGCAGCTTGGAACTAGGCGCCTACAATGAGCAGTTCTTC. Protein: CASSLELGAYNEQFF.

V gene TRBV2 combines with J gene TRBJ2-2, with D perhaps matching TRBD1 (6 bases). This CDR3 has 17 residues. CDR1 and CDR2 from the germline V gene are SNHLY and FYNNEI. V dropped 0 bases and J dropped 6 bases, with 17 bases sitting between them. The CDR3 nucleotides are TGTGCCAGCAGTGAAGCCCCCAGGGGCGTATATTCCGGGGAGCTGTTTTTT. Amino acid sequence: CASSEAPRGVYSGELFF.

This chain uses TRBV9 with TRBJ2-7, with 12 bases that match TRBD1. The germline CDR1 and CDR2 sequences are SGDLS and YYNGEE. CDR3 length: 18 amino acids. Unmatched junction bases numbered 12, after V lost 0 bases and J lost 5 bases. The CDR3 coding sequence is TGTGCCAGCAGCGTAGGGGCGGGGACAGGGGGCAAAGCGAACGAGCAGTACTTC. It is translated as CASSVGAGTGGKANEQYF.

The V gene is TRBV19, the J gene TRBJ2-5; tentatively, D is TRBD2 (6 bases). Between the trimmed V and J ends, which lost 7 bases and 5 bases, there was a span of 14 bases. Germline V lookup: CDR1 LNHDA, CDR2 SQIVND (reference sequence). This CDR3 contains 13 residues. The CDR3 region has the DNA TGTGCCAGTAAGAGGGAGGCTGAGGAGACCCAGTACTTC. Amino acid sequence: CASKREAEETQYF.

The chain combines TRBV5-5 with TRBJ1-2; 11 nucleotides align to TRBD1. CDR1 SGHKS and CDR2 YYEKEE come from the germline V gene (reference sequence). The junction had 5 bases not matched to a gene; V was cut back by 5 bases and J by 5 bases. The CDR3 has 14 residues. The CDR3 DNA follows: TGTGCCAGCAGACGGACAGGGGGCCTGTATGGCTACACCTTC. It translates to CASRRTGGLYGYTF.

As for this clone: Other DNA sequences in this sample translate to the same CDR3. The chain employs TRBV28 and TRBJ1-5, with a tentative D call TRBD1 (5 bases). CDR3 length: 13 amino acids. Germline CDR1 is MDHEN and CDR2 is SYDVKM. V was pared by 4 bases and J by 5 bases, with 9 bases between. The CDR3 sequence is CASSSGPYQPQHF. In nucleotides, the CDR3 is TGTGCCAGCAGTTCAGGGCCTTATCAGCCCCAGCATTTT.

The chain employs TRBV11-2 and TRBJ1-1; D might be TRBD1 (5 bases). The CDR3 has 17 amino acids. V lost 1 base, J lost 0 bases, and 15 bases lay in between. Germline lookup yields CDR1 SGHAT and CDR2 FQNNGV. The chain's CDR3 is CASSLGGMGRLNTEAFF. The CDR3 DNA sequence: TGTGCCAGCAGCTTAGGGGGTATGGGACGGCTGAACACTGAAGCTTTCTTT. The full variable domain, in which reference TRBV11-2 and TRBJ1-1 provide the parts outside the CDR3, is EAGVAQSPRYKIIEKRQSVAFWCNPISGHATLYWYQQILGQGPKLLIQFQNNGVVDDSQLPKDRFSAERLKGVDSTLKIQPAKLEDSAVYLCASSLGGMGRLNTEAFFGQGTRLTVV.

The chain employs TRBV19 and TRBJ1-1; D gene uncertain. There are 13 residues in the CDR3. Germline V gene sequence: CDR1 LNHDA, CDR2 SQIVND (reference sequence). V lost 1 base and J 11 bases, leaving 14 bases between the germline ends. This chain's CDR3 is CASSIGQGNMAFF. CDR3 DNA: TGTGCCAGTAGTATAGGTCAAGGGAATATGGCTTTCTTT.

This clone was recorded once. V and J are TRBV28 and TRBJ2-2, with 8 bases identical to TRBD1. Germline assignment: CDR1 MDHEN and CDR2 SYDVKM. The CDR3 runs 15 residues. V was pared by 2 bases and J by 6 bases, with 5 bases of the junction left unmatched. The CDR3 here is CASSLGQGGSGELFF. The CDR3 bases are TGTGCCAGCAGTTTAGGACAGGGCGGGTCCGGGGAGCTGTTTTTT.

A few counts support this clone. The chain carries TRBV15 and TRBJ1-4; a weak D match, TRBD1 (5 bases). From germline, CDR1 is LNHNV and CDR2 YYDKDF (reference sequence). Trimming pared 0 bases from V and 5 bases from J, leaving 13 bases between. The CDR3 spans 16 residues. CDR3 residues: CATSRDRRGSNEKLFF. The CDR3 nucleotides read TGTGCCACCAGCAGAGATAGACGGGGCTCGAATGAAAAACTGTTTTTT.

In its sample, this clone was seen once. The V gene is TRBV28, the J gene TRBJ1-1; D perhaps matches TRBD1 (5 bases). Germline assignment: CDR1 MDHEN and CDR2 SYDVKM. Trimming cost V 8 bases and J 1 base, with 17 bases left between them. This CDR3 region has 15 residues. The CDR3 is CASVTPSGTNTEAFF. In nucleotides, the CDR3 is TGTGCCAGCGTAACCCCGTCAGGGACGAACACTGAAGCTTTCTTT.

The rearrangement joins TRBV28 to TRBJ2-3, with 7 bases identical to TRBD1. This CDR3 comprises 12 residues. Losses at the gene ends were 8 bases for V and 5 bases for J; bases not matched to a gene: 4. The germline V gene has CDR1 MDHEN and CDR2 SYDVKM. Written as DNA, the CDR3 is TGTGCCAGCGGGACAGCAAGAGATACGCAGTATTTT. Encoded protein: CASGTARDTQYF.